Each of the 22 T cell receptor beta chains below was sequenced from the same sample in a study of blood T cells in healthy people across ages. Primed by a sample-barcoded 5' primer and a J-beta primer mix, a second PCR proceeded for about 6 to 12 cycles. TCRdb re-called the 5' RACE reads through MiXCR, storing one row per CDR3 protein. The data hold about 730,000 distinct CDR3 sequences, with about 42% observed a single time. The sequenced sample consisted of blood. These receptors all come from a woman aged 55 to 70 in good health.

This clonotype was detected only a few times. The chain couples TRBV6-1 to TRBJ2-7, with D perhaps matching TRBD2 (7 bases). The CDR3 is 14 residues long. V lost 5 bases and J lost 7, with 18 bases in between. Per germline, CDR1 MNHNS and CDR2 SASEGT. The CDR3: CASSISRGAEEQYF. In DNA, the CDR3 is TGTGCCAGCAGTATAAGCCGGGGGGCGGAAGAGCAGTACTTC.

This clonotype was detected only a few times. The chain joins TRBV12-5 to TRBJ2-3, with D possibly being TRBD1 (5 bases). V was pared by 6 bases and J by 2 bases, with 9 bases between. Germline lookup yields CDR1 LGHNT and CDR2 FRNRAP. The CDR3 contains 13 residues. The chain's CDR3 is CASGQGNTDTQYF. CDR3 sequence (DNA): TGTGCTAGTGGCCAGGGAAACACAGATACGCAGTATTTT.

This clonotype turned up a few times. This sequence joins TRBV9 and TRBJ1-1; possibly TRBD1 for D (5 bases). The CDR3 loop spans 16 amino acids. Germline CDR1 SGDLS, CDR2 YYNGEE. V gave up 0 bases and J gave up 4 bases, with 16 bases separating them. The CDR3 DNA reads as TGTGCCAGCAGCGTAGAAGAAGGCATGAGGGGCACTGAAGCTTTCTTT. This codes for CASSVEEGMRGTEAFF.

This clonotype turned up a few times. This chain connects TRBV6-1 to TRBJ2-5, with 8 bases that match TRBD2. The V and J ends lost 6 bases and 3 bases, in that order; junction bases with no gene match: 6. CDR1 is MNHNS and CDR2 is SASEGT in the germline V gene. CDR3 size: 14 residues. CDR3 loop: CASRNPAGEETQYF. The CDR3 DNA sequence: TGTGCCAGCAGGAACCCAGCGGGAGAAGAGACCCAGTACTTC.

CDR3 bases: TGTGCCAGCAGTGCGGGGGGGCAGAATCAGCCCCAGCATTTT. It is translated as CASSAGGQNQPQHF. The rearrangement uses TRBV7-9 and TRBJ1-5, with a weak D call TRBD1 (6 bases). This CDR3 has 14 residues. The V and J ends lost 6 bases and 4 bases respectively, with 13 bases between them. The germline V gene encodes CDR1 SEHNR and CDR2 FQNEAQ (reference sequence). Combining the CDR3 with reference TRBV7-9 and TRBJ1-5 gives the whole variable domain DTGVSQNPRHKITKRGQNVTFRCDPISEHNRLYWYRQTLGQGPEFLTYFQNEAQLEKSRLLSDRFSAERPKGSFSTLEIQRTEQGDSAMYLCASSAGGQNQPQHFGDGTRLSIL.

As for this clonotype: A much larger clone lies a single base off, so this may be a read error. This sequence joins TRBV11-2 and TRBJ2-5; TRBD1 agrees at 9 bases. The J call is doubtful: the DNA matches TRBJ2-1 better. This CDR3 spans 15 amino acids. CDR1 is SGHAT and CDR2 is FQNNGV in the germline V gene. CDR3 region: CASSTSQGARETQFF. As DNA, the CDR3 is TGTGCCAGCAGCACCTCACAGGGGGCGAGGGAGACCCAGTTCTTC.

The chain has TRBV27 and TRBJ2-1, with D perhaps matching TRBD2 (6 bases). V was shortened by 3 bases and J by 2 bases, with 11 bases between the two germline ends. The CDR3 runs to 15 residues. Germline values: CDR1 MNHEY, CDR2 SMNVEV (reference sequence). This CDR3 is CASSFLATTYNEQFF. Written as DNA, the CDR3 is TGTGCCAGCAGTTTTCTAGCGACGACCTACAATGAGCAGTTCTTC.

This rearrangement joins TRBV18 to TRBJ1-6, with 7 nucleotides matching TRBD1. Losses at the gene ends were 3 bases for V and 10 bases for J; bases not matched to a gene: 6. The CDR3 runs 14 residues. CDR1 and CDR2 (germline): KGHSH, LQKENI. DNA for the CDR3: TGTGCCAGCTCACCTACCGACAGGGAATCACCCCTCCACTTT. Its translation: CASSPTDRESPLHF.

This chain connects TRBV5-8 to TRBJ2-1; 7 bases are shared with TRBD1. The CDR3 sequence is 17 residues long. The trim removed 1 base at V and 2 bases at J, leaving 9 bases unmatched. CDR1 and CDR2 (germline): SGHTS, YDEGEE. The CDR3 loop reads CASSLRQGVSTYNEQFF. In DNA, the CDR3 is TGTGCCAGCAGCTTGCGTCAGGGGGTTAGTACCTACAATGAGCAGTTCTTC.

This clonotype was observed a few times. This chain connects TRBV27 to TRBJ2-3; 11 bases agree with TRBD2. This CDR3 has 15 amino acids. The germline CDR1 and CDR2 sequences are MNHEY and SMNVEV (reference sequence). The V gene end was trimmed by 5 bases and the J gene end by 6 bases; junction bases not matched to a gene: 7. CDR3: CASSPGLAVGDTQYF. The CDR3 region has the DNA TGTGCCAGCAGTCCGGGACTAGCGGTCGGGGATACGCAGTATTTT.

The genes are TRBV27 and TRBJ2-7; D gene uncertain. The CDR3 spans 15 residues. Germline V gene sequence: CDR1 MNHEY, CDR2 SMNVEV (reference sequence). Trimming stripped 2 bases from V and 7 bases from J, with 18 bases between. CDR3 loop: CASSLTDGSYNEQYF. The CDR3 DNA sequence: TGTGCCAGCAGTTTAACCGACGGCTCCTACAATGAGCAGTACTTC.

The V and J genes are TRBV3-1 and TRBJ2-5; 7 bases are shared with TRBD2. The length of the CDR3 is 15 residues. Germline loops: CDR1 LGHDT, CDR2 YNNKEL (reference sequence). V lost 0 bases and J lost 5; bases outside the gene matches: 6. CDR3 sequence reads: CASSQDPGGGETQYF. The CDR3 DNA is TGTGCCAGCAGCCAAGACCCGGGGGGAGGGGAGACCCAGTACTTC.

Many counts were recorded for this clonotype. The chain employs TRBV7-2 and TRBJ2-2; possibly TRBD1 for D (6 bases). V was trimmed by 2 bases and J by 5 bases, leaving 9 bases between them. The CDR3 loop spans 14 amino acids. Germline lookup yields CDR1 SGHTA and CDR2 FQGNSA. CDR3 DNA sequence: TGTGCCAGCAGCTTAACAGGGAAAACCGGGGAGCTGTTTTTT. It translates to CASSLTGKTGELFF.

This clonotype occurred many times. The rearrangement joins TRBV3-1 to TRBJ2-1; D is unclear. The V and J ends lost 1 base and 9 bases respectively, with 7 bases between them. The CDR3 is 12 residues long. Germline CDR1 LGHDT, CDR2 YNNKEL (reference sequence). CDR3 bases: TGTGCCAGCAGCCAAGTACCGAGTGAGCAGTTCTTC. It translates to CASSQVPSEQFF.

The V call is TRBV7-9, the J call TRBJ2-2; 7 positions match TRBD2. Germline V gene data show CDR1 as SEHNR and CDR2 as FQNEAQ (reference sequence). V was pared by 5 bases and J by 4 bases, with 7 bases of the junction left unmatched. The CDR3 consists of 15 residues. CDR3 DNA sequence: TGTGCCAGCAGCGCCATCGGGGGGAGCACCGGGGAGCTGTTTTTT. It encodes CASSAIGGSTGELFF.

Points on this clonotype: One junction end does not reproduce the germline sequence, and a read error may be involved. The chain has TRBV7-9 and TRBJ2-5, with TRBD1 matching 8 bases. CDR1 SEHNR and CDR2 FQNEAQ come from the germline V gene (reference sequence). The CDR3 is 15 amino acids. CDR3 residues: CASSLRQGYQEAQYF. The CDR3 DNA follows: TGTGCCAGCAGCTTACGACAGGGGTACCAAGAGGCCCAGTACTTC.

V and J are TRBV20-1 and TRBJ2-1; TRBD2 aligns across 9 bases. CDR1 and CDR2 from the germline V gene are DFQATT and SNEGSKA (reference sequence). After removal of 5 bases from V and 5 bases from J, the junction contained 7 bases not matched to a gene. This CDR3 has 14 residues. The DNA of the CDR3 is TGCAGTGCTCTCGGGACTAGCTTCCACAATGAGCAGTTCTTC. Protein product: CSALGTSFHNEQFF.

As to this clonotype: At one boundary the junction diverges from the germline segment, which might be a read error. The chain combines TRBV20-1 with TRBJ2-1; possibly TRBD1 for D (6 bases). Germline V lookup: CDR1 DFQATT, CDR2 SNEGSKA (reference sequence). The CDR3 covers 13 residues. The CDR3 sequence: CSARGGRGNGQFF. Here the CDR3 DNA reads TGCAGTGCGAGAGGGGGAAGGGGAAATGGGCAGTTCTTC.

The chain joins TRBV7-3 to TRBJ1-1; 7 bases line up with TRBD1. The CDR3 totals 13 residues. Germline assignment: CDR1 SGHTA and CDR2 FQGTGA. The V and J ends lost 5 bases and 5 bases, in that order; junction bases with no gene match: 5. CDR3 bases: TGTGCCAGCAGCACTGGGACAGCGACTGAAGCTTTCTTT. Amino acid sequence: CASSTGTATEAFF.

The chain employs TRBV7-9 and TRBJ1-1, with TRBD1 matching over 9 bases. Germline trimming cut 3 bases from V and 3 bases from J; bases unmatched to any gene: 14. Germline V lookup: CDR1 SEHNR, CDR2 FQNEAQ (reference sequence). There are 18 residues in the CDR3. The DNA of the CDR3 is TGTGCCAGCAGCTTCACCCTAAAGGACAGGGGATCGGACACTGAAGCTTTCTTT. Its protein product is CASSFTLKDRGSDTEAFF.

In the case of this clonotype: This may be a read error, as it is one base from a much larger clone. The rearrangement links TRBV12-3 or TRBV12-4 to TRBJ2-7; D unresolved. V was clipped by 7 bases and J by 6 bases, with 10 bases between them. The CDR3 totals 11 residues. The CDR3 sequence is CASTQGSEQYF. The DNA for the CDR3 is TGTGCCAGCACCCAAGGCTCCGAGCAGTACTTC.

The chain links TRBV4-3 to TRBJ2-7, with D perhaps matching TRBD1 (5 bases). CDR1 is LGHNA, CDR2 YSLEER, per germline. The CDR3 length is 14 residues. Trimming pared 0 bases from V and 3 bases from J, leaving 9 bases between. The CDR3 nucleotides read TGCGCCAGCAGCCAAGAATGGGGCTACTACGAGCAGTACTTC. Its protein is CASSQEWGYYEQYF.